This entry features one T cell receptor beta chain sequence. What it binds is not known. The data were obtained in a study of Ad26.COV2.S vaccination and SARS-CoV-2 variants. Study background: Of the COV1001 trial arms, the Ad26.COV2.S arm included the donor. Participants got Ad26.COV2.S intramuscularly, once or twice 56 days apart. Study-wide points: Breadth, reportedly substantial, characterized the spike-specific CD8+ and CD4+ T cell responses after vaccination. Using TCR breadth and depth analyses may have led to underestimated total T cell responses.

Profiled with immunoSEQ multiplex PCR; TCRdb holds only in-frame clones, not every one. The data show fewer than 800,000 clones, around 92% seen once. Treatment noted: some 20 received Ad26.COV2.S at low or high dose, single or two shots; about 5 received placebo; per-sample allocation not given. Day 63 after the first injection of vaccine or placebo was the sampling time. This CDR3 has 13 residues. CDR1 and CDR2 (germline): MNHEY, SMNVEV (reference sequence). V was trimmed by 6 bases and J by 1 base, leaving 9 bases between them. The sequence was collected from a person aged 18 to 59 who received the Ad26.COV2.S COVID-19 vaccine or a placebo. The chain is built from TRBV27 and TRBJ1-1; D gene unclear. Sequenced here: peripheral blood, sampled in a trial of Ad26.COV2.S vaccine versus placebo. The CDR3 loop is CASRPGSNTEAFF. CDR3 DNA: TGTGCCAGCAGGCCTGGATCGAACACTGAAGCTTTCTTT.